This paragraph covers one T cell receptor beta chain sequence. Its antigen is not known. In TCRdb, the 5' RACE reads were re-called with MiXCR into one record per CDR3 protein. The sample carries 1.5 million to 2 million distinct CDR3 sequences, less than 35% recorded once. Germline values: CDR1 DFQATT, CDR2 SNEGSKA (reference sequence). The CDR3 is 13 residues long. The record originates from a study of identical twins. Study-wide points: Beta out-of-frame sequences showed weaker excess twin sharing. Memory repertoires showed no such pattern, whereas abundant cord blood beta clonotypes carried fewer insertions.

Input material: cord blood. The V call is TRBV20-1, the J call TRBJ2-7; D call uncertain. The J call could be wrong; TRBJ2-5 is a better fit for the DNA end. The receptor's source is a newborn girl in good health. CDR3 residues: CSAQTNGVETQYF. CDR3 bases: TGCAGTGCCCAAACTAATGGGGTGGAGACCCAGTACTTC.